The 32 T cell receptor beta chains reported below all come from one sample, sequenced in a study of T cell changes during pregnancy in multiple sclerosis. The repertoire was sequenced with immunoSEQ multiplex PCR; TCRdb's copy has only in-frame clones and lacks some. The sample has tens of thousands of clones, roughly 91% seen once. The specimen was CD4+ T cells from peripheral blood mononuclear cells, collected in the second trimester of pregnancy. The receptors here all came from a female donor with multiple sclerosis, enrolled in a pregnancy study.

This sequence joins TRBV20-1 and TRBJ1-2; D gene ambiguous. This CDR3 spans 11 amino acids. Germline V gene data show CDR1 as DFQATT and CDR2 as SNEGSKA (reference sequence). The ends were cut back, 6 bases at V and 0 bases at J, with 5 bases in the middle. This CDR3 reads CSASSNYGYTF. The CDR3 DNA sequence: TGCAGTGCGTCGTCTAACTATGGCTACACCTTC.

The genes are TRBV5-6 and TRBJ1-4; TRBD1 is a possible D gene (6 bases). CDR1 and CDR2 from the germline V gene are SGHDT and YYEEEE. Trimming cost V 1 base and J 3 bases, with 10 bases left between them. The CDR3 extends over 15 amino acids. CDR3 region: CASSLTGLANEKLFF. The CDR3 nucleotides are TGTGCCAGCAGCTTGACAGGGTTGGCTAATGAAAAACTGTTTTTT.

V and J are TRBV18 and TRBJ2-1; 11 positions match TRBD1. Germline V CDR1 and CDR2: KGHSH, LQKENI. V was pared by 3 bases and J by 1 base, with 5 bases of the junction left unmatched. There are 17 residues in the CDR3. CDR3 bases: TGTGCCAGCTCACCCAGGGGACAGGGGGATTCCTACAATGAGCAGTTCTTC. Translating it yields CASSPRGQGDSYNEQFF.

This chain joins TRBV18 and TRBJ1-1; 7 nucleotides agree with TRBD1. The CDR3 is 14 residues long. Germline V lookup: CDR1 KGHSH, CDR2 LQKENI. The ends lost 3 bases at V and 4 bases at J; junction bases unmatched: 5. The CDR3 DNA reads TGTGCCAGCTCACCGGGACAGCTATCCACTGAAGCTTTCTTT. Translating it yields CASSPGQLSTEAFF.

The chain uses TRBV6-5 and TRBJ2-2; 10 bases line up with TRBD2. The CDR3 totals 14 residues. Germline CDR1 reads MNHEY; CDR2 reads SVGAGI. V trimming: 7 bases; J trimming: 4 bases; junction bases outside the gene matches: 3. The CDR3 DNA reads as TGTGCCAGCAAGGGACTAGCGAGCACCGGGGAGCTGTTTTTT. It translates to CASKGLASTGELFF.

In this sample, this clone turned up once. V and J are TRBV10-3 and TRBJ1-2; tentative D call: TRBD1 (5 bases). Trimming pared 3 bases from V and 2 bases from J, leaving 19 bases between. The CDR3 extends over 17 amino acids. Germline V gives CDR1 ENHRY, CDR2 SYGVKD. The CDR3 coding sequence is TGTGCCATCAGTGAAGGAATAGGGGAAAGCAGAAACTATGGCTACACCTTC. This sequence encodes CAISEGIGESRNYGYTF.

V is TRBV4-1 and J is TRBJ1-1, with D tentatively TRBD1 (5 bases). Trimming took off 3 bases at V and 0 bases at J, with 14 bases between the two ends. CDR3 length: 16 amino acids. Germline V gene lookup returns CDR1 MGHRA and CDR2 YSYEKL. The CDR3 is CASSHPQGPLNTEAFF. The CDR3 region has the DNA TGCGCCAGCAGCCATCCCCAGGGCCCCTTGAACACTGAAGCTTTCTTT.

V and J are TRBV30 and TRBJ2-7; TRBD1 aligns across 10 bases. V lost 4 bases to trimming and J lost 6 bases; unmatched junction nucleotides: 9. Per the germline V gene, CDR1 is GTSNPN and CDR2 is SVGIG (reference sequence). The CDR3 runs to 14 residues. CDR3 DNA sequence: TGTGCCTGGAAATACGGGACAGGGGCTGTCGAGCAGTACTTC. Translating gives CAWKYGTGAVEQYF.

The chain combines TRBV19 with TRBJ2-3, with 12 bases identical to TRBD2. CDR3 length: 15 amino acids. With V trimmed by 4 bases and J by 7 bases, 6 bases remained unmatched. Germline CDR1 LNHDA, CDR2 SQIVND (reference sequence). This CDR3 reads CASSTSGGAQNTQYF. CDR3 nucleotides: TGTGCCAGTAGTACTAGCGGGGGGGCCCAAAATACGCAGTATTTT.

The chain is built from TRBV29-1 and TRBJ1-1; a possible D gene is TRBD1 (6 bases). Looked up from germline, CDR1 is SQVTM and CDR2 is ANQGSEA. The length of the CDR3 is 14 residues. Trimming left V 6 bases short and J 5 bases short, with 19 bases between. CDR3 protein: CSVPRDTWGTEAFF. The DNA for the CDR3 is TGCAGCGTCCCCAGGGACACTTGGGGAACTGAAGCTTTCTTT. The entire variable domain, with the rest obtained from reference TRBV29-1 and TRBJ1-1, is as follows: SAVISQKPSRDICQRGTSLTIQCQVDSQVTMMFWYRQQPGQSLTLIATANQGSEATYESGFVIDKFPISRPNLTFSTLTVSNMSPEDSSIYLCSVPRDTWGTEAFFGQGTRLTVV.

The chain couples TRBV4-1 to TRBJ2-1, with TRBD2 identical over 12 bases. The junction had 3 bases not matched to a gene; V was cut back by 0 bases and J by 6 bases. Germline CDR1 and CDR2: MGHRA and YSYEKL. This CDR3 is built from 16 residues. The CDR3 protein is CASSQDRTSGVNEQFF. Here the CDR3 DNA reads TGCGCCAGCAGCCAAGATAGGACTAGCGGGGTCAATGAGCAGTTCTTC.

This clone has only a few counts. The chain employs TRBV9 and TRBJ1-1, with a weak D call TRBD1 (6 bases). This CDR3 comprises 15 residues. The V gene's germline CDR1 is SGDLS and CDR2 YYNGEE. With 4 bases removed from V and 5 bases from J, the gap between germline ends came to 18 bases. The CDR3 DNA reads TGTGCCAGCAGCCCGACCGGGGGGGCTGGAACTGAAGCTTTCTTT. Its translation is CASSPTGGAGTEAFF.

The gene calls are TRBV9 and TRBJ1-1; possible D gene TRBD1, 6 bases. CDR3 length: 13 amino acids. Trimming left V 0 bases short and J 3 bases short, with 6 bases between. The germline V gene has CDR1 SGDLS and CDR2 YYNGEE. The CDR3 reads CASSVDRDTEAFF. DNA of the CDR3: TGTGCCAGCAGCGTAGACAGGGACACTGAAGCTTTCTTT.

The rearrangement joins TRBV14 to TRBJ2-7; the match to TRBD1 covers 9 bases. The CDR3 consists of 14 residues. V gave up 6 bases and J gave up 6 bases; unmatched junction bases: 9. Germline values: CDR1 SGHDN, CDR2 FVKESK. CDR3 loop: CASSKQGAVFEQYF. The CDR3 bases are TGTGCCAGCAGTAAACAGGGGGCGGTCTTCGAGCAGTACTTC.

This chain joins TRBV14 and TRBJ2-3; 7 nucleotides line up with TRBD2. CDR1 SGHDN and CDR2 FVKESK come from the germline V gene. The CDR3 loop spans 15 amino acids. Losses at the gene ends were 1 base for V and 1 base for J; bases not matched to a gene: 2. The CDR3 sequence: CASSQARGGTDTQYF. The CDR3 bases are TGTGCCAGCAGCCAAGCCCGGGGGGGCACAGATACGCAGTATTTT.

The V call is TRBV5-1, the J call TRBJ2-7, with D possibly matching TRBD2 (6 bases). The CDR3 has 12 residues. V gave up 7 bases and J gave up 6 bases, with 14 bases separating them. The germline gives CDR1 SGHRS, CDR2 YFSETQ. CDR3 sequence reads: CASSDTGVEQYF. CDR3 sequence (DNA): TGCGCCAGCTCGGACACGGGGGTCGAGCAGTACTTC.

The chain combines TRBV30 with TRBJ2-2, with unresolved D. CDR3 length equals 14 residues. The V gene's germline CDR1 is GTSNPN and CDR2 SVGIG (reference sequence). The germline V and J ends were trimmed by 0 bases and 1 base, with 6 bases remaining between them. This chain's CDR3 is CAWSVRVNTGELFF. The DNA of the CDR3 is TGTGCCTGGAGTGTACGAGTGAACACCGGGGAGCTGTTTTTT.

CDR3 coding DNA: TGTGCCAGCAGTCCTCAGGGGAGCACAGATACGCAGTATTTT. Its translation: CASSPQGSTDTQYF. The chain joins TRBV6-4 to TRBJ2-3, with D perhaps matching TRBD1 (6 bases). CDR3 size: 14 residues. The V gene lost 5 bases and the J gene lost 0 bases, with 9 bases spanning the gap. Germline CDR1 reads MRHNA; CDR2 reads SNTAGT.

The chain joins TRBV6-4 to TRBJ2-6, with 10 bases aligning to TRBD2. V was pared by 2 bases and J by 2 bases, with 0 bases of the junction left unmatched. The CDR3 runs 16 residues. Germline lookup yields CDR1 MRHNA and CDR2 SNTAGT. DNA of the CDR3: TGTGCCAGCAGTGACAGCGGGGGGGCTGGGGCCAACGTCCTGACTTTC. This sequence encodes CASSDSGGAGANVLTF.

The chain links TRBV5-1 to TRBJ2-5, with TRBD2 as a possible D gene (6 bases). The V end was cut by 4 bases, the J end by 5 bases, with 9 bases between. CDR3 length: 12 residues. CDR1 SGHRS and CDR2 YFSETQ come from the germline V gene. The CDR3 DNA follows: TGCGCCAGCAGCCCGGGACTTGAGACCCAGTACTTC. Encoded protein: CASSPGLETQYF.

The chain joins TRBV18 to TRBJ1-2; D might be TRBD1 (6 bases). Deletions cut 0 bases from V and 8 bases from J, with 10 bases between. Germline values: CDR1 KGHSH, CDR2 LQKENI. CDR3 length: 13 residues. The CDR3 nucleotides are TGTGCCAGCTCACCACCTCAGGGGAAGGGCTACACCTTC. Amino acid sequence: CASSPPQGKGYTF.

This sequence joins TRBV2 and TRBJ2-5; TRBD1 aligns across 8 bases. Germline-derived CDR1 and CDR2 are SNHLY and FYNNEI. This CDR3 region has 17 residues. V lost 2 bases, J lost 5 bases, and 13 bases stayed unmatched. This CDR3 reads CASSESGGRGRGETQYF. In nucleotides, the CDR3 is TGTGCCAGCAGTGAATCGGGTGGCAGGGGGCGAGGGGAGACCCAGTACTTC.

The CDR3 region has the DNA TGTGCCAGCAGCTTAGACGGGAATAATTCACCCCTCCACTTT. This gives the protein CASSLDGNNSPLHF. V usage is TRBV7-9 and J usage is TRBJ1-6; D remains unclear. V dropped 1 base and J dropped 5 bases, with 6 bases sitting between them. The germline CDR1 and CDR2 sequences are SEHNR and FQNEAQ (reference sequence). The CDR3 has 14 residues.

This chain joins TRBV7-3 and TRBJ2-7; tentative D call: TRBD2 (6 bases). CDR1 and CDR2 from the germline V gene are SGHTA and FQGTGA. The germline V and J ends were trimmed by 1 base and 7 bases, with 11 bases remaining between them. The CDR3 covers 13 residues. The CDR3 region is CASSLKTGREQYF. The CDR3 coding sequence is TGTGCCAGCAGCTTAAAAACGGGGAGGGAGCAGTACTTC.

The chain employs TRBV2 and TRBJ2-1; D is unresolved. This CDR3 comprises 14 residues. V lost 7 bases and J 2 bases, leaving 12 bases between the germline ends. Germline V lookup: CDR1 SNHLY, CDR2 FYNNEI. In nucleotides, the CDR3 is TGTGCCAGCACGTGGGCAAACCCCTACAATGAGCAGTTCTTC. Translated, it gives CASTWANPYNEQFF.

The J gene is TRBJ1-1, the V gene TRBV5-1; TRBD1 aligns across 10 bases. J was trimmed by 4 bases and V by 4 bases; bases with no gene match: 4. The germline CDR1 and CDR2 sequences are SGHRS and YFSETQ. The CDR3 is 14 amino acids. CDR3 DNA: TGCGCCAGCAGCACGGACAGGGGGACCACTGAAGCTTTCTTT. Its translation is CASSTDRGTTEAFF.

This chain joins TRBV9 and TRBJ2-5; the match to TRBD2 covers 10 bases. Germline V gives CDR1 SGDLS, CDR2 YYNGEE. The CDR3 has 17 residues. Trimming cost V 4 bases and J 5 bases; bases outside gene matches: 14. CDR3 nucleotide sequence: TGTGCCAGCAGCCCCGGTCAGTTAGCGGGAGGAGGTGAGACCCAGTACTTC. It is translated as CASSPGQLAGGGETQYF.

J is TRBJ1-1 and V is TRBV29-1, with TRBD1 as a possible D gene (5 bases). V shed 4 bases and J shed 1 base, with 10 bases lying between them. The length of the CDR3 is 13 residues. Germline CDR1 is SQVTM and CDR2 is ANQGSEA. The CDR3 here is CSVADSSNTEAFF. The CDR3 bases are TGCAGCGTTGCTGACAGCTCGAACACTGAAGCTTTCTTT.

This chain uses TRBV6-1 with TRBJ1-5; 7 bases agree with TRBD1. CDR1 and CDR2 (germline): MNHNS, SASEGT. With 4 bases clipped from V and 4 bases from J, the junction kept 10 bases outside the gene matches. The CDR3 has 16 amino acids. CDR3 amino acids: CASSGDRALGNQPQHF. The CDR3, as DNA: TGTGCCAGCAGTGGAGACAGGGCGTTGGGGAATCAGCCCCAGCATTTT.

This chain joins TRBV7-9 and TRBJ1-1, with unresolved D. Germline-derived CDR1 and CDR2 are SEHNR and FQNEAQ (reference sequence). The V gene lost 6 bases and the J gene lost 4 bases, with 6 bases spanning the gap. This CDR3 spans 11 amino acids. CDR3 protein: CASRSLTEAFF. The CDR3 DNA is TGTGCCAGCAGGTCCCTCACTGAAGCTTTCTTT. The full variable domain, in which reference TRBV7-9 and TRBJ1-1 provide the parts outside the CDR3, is DTGVSQNPRHKITKRGQNVTFRCDPISEHNRLYWYRQTLGQGPEFLTYFQNEAQLEKSRLLSDRFSAERPKGSFSTLEIQRTEQGDSAMYLCASRSLTEAFFGQGTRLTVV.

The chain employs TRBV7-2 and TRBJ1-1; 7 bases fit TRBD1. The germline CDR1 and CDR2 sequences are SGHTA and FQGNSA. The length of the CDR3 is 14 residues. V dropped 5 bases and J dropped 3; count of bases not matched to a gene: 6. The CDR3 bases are TGTGCCAGCAGCGTAACAGGGGTGGACACTGAAGCTTTCTTT. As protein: CASSVTGVDTEAFF.

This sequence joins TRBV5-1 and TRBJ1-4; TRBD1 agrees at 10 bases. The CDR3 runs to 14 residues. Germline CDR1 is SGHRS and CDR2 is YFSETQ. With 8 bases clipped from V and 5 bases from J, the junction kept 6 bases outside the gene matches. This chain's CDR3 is CASCPGQGNEKLFF. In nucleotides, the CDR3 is TGCGCCAGTTGCCCGGGACAGGGGAATGAAAAACTGTTTTTT.